This TCR beta chain was profiled in a study of identical twins (dated by TCRdb to the mid-2010s). Background on the whole study: To test whether fetal clonotypes persist, the study used deep sequencing on TCR alpha and beta repertoires from monozygotic twins, unrelated adults of various ages, and cord blood. To rule out contamination, replicate twin experiments were performed at different times with different library preparation protocols.

Libraries came from 5' RACE. Sequencing instrument: Illumina HiSeq 2000. Template switching introduced a universal primer binding site; the final cDNA contained a unique molecular identifier, enabling accurate counting of TCR cDNA molecules. First-strand cDNA for TCR alpha and beta chains was synthesized from specific primers in the conserved constant-segment region. To control for contamination, every cDNA library carried two barcodes: a SMART-Mk sample barcode plus Illumina barcodes. TruSeq adapter sequences along with Illumina sample barcodes were introduced in two successive PCR steps. The TCR alpha and beta cDNA libraries were sequenced on the Illumina HiSeq platform using custom primers. The source study handled its data this way. Unique molecular identifiers were extracted from raw reads with MiGEC, and CDR3 positions were determined with MiXCR. For each individual, recombination models were inferred using an EM algorithm with the repgenHMM and IGoR tools. Shared clonotype analysis was performed with the tcR package in R, normalizing sharing by the product of cloneset sizes. To study raw recombination free of thymic and clonal selection effects, out-of-frame nonproductive sequences were analyzed. Clones were called with MiXCR by TCRdb after fastp trimmed the public reads at Q25, and only in-frame beta chains were retained. Rows with one shared CDR3 protein collapse into an entry with the most common genes and DNA. The V and J calls and clone size come from TCRdb's table, not from the authors' own analysis. The sample records about 240,000 distinct CDR3 sequences, over 9.5% of which are singletons. Of the sample, 9% to 10% falls within the top ten clones.

Summary of the overall study and its limitations: Compared with coincidental sharing between unrelated individuals, out-of-frame TCR alpha sequences shared between twins had an excess of sequences with low generation probability. Invariant T cells such as MAIT and iNKT could partly confound zero-insertion analyses, though diverse VJ usage argued against this for most clonotypes. A weaker excess of twin sharing was found in beta out-of-frame sequences because the signal-to-noise ratio was lowered by fewer shared sequences. In monozygotic twins, out-of-frame TCR alpha sharing was systematically underestimated by recombination models, although the models agreed with sharing between unrelated individuals. Abundant cord blood beta clonotypes carried fewer insertions; young adult naive repertoires showed a weaker similar trend, while memory repertoires showed none. Because the same donors could not be followed over many years, the conclusions relied on cross-sectional statistical analysis.

This clonotype was counted only a few times. Its antigen has not been determined. No base qualities exist here, and no much larger clone lies one base off it. The CDR3, cysteine through phenylalanine, is 13 amino acids long. Only the CDR3 region is kept as DNA, spanning 39 bases read in frame from base 1. According to the germline V gene, CDR1 reads SGHRS and CDR2 reads YFSETQ. V and J are truncated by 0 bases and 7 bases respectively, leaving an intervening sequence of 8 bases. Every donor in the study was a healthy Caucasian. Miltenyi CD45RO+ enrichment and human naive T-cell isolation kits were used to isolate memory (CD45RO+) and naive T cells from PBMC.

The receptor comes from a man aged 50 to 59 in good health. The specimen was memory T cells sorted from blood. The label giving this sample's cell subset or site can be read as: CD45RO+ enriched T cells. The chain was built from TRBV5-1 and TRBJ2-1; the D gene cannot be named for sure. The bases are TGCGCCAGCAGCTTGGCCAGTAGTAATGAGCAGTTCTTC. This sequence encodes CASSLASSNEQFF.